This T cell receptor beta chain was retrieved from a study of yellow fever vaccine responses in identical twins. Regarding the study as a whole: Reportedly, the T cell response mounted by twins to vaccine seemed partly convergent, partly personalized.

The CDR3 loop spans 14 amino acids. Trimming removed 8 bases at V and 4 bases at J, with 15 bases between. CDR1 is LNHDA and CDR2 is SQIVND in the germline V gene (reference sequence). Details on this clonotype: Its specificity is not known.

TCRdb reprocessed the RT-PCR reads via MiXCR and lists one record per CDR3 protein. Of approximately 3,500 distinct CDR3 sequences listed, around 87% are singletons. This clonotype was sampled from a woman aged 18-29 years who received the yellow fever vaccine. The chain carries TRBV19 and TRBJ1-5, with D possibly being TRBD1 (5 bases). The input for sequencing was T cells from blood (PBMCs), unsorted or a sorted subset (not recorded which), taken before or after yellow fever vaccination (not recorded which). CDR3 region: CASGGTGRNQPQHF. CDR3 nucleotides: TGTGCCAGTGGTGGCACAGGTAGGAATCAGCCCCAGCATTTT.